This passage covers 10 T cell receptor beta chains from one sample sequenced in a study of control samples from healthy donors and cancer patients. Generated by immunoSEQ multiplex PCR, the TCRdb table keeps only in-frame clones and is missing some. The sample lists around 96,000 clones, over 85% occurring once. Sequencing was carried out using blood. All receptors derive from a young man in good health.

This chain connects TRBV5-4 to TRBJ2-2, with TRBD2 matching over 7 bases. The CDR3 loop spans 16 amino acids. The germline V gene has CDR1 SGHNT and CDR2 YYREEE (reference sequence). V lost 4 bases to trimming and J lost 7 bases; unmatched junction nucleotides: 13. CDR3 protein: CASSPTRGRAGGELFF. The CDR3 DNA follows: TGTGCCAGCAGCCCAACACGGGGGAGGGCCGGCGGGGAGCTGTTTTTT.

Only one count was recorded for this clone. The V and J genes are TRBV6-1 and TRBJ1-2; D remains unclear. There are 11 residues in the CDR3. Trimming removed 3 bases at V and 8 bases at J, with 7 bases between. In germline, CDR1 is MNHNS, CDR2 SASEGT. The CDR3: CASSDRMGYTF. The CDR3 nucleotides read TGTGCCAGCAGTGACAGGATGGGCTACACCTTC.

This chain links TRBV4-3 with TRBJ1-1, with D tentatively TRBD1 (6 bases). There are 15 residues in the CDR3. Germline V gene data show CDR1 as LGHNA and CDR2 as YSLEER. The V gene lost 0 bases and the J gene lost 4 bases, with 12 bases spanning the gap. Here the CDR3 DNA reads TGCGCCAGCAGCCAAGAATACGCCAGGGGCACTGAAGCTTTCTTT. Translated: CASSQEYARGTEAFF.

The chain links TRBV18 to TRBJ1-5; D is uncertain. Germline V gene data show CDR1 as KGHSH and CDR2 as LQKENI. The length of the CDR3 is 15 residues. The ends were cut back, 0 bases at V and 0 bases at J, with 6 bases in the middle. The CDR3 is CASSPPGNSNQPQHF. The CDR3 nucleotides are TGTGCCAGCTCACCACCAGGGAATAGCAATCAGCCCCAGCATTTT.

V is TRBV6-6 and J is TRBJ2-1; 11 bases match TRBD2. The CDR3 spans 16 residues. Trimming at V came to 2 bases and at J to 4 bases, leaving 4 bases not matched to a gene. The germline V gene encodes CDR1 MNHNY and CDR2 SVGAGI (reference sequence). This CDR3 reads CASSYTGLAEYNEQFF. DNA of the CDR3: TGTGCCAGCAGTTACACGGGACTAGCGGAATACAATGAGCAGTTCTTC.

This sequence joins TRBV5-1 and TRBJ1-1, with a weak D call TRBD1 (5 bases). Germline lookup yields CDR1 SGHRS and CDR2 YFSETQ. This CDR3 is 14 amino acids long. Between the trimmed V and J ends, which lost 0 bases and 11 bases, there was a span of 17 bases. The CDR3 loop is CASSLERGSNQAFF. The CDR3 coding sequence is TGCGCCAGCAGCTTGGAAAGGGGCTCCAACCAGGCTTTCTTT.

V usage is TRBV14 and J usage is TRBJ2-1; 10 nucleotides line up with TRBD2. J gave up 10 bases and V 4 bases, and 7 bases lay outside the gene matches. This CDR3 has 14 residues. Germline-derived CDR1 and CDR2 are SGHDN and FVKESK. CDR3 nucleotides: TGTGCCAGCAGCCGACAAACTAGCGGGACGGAGCAGTTCTTC. This sequence encodes CASSRQTSGTEQFF.

This chain connects TRBV5-4 to TRBJ2-2; no clear D. Trimming cost V 4 bases and J 0 bases, with 7 bases left between them. Germline lookup yields CDR1 SGHNT and CDR2 YYREEE (reference sequence). The length of the CDR3 is 14 residues. CDR3 protein: CASSPDPNTGELFF. For the CDR3, the DNA is TGTGCCAGCAGCCCGGACCCGAACACCGGGGAGCTGTTTTTT.

The rearrangement uses TRBV11-2 and TRBJ2-3, with 9 nucleotides matching TRBD2. Per germline, CDR1 SGHAT and CDR2 FQNNGV. The CDR3 spans 15 residues. Germline trimming cut 5 bases from V and 8 bases from J; bases unmatched to any gene: 11. CDR3 bases: TGTGCCAGCAGCCGCCGGGGTAGCGGGAGAGGTACGCAGTATTTT. Its protein product is CASSRRGSGRGTQYF. Full variable domain (remainder filled in from reference TRBV11-2 and TRBJ2-3): EAGVAQSPRYKIIEKRQSVAFWCNPISGHATLYWYQQILGQGPKLLIQFQNNGVVDDSQLPKDRFSAERLKGVDSTLKIQPAKLEDSAVYLCASSRRGSGRGTQYFGPGTRLTVL.

This clone showed up just once. The CDR3 loop is CASSNTGSGNTIYF. As DNA, the CDR3 is TGCGCCAGCAGCAATACAGGATCTGGAAACACCATATATTTT. V usage is TRBV5-1 and J usage is TRBJ1-3; D perhaps matches TRBD1 (5 bases). The V end was cut by 4 bases, the J end by 1 base, with 9 bases between. CDR3 length: 14 residues. The germline V gene has CDR1 SGHRS and CDR2 YFSETQ. Supplemented by reference TRBV5-1 and TRBJ1-3, the full variable domain reads KAGVTQTPRYLIKTRGQQVTLSCSPISGHRSVSWYQQTPGQGLQFLFEYFSETQRNKGNFPGRFSGRQFSNSRSEMNVSTLELGDSALYLCASSNTGSGNTIYFGEGSWLTVV.